This T cell receptor beta chain emerged from a study of type 1 regulatory T cells (dated by TCRdb to the early 2020s). Context from the whole study: The study characterized an in vitro protocol that generated a Tr1-enriched, alloantigen-specific CD4 T cell product named T-allo10. T-allo10 was under clinical evaluation in patients with hematological malignancies receiving allogeneic hematopoietic stem cell transplantation.

Sequencing instrument: Illumina MiSeq. TCRdb trimmed public reads at Q25 via fastp, called clones via MiXCR and kept in-frame beta chains. Every CDR3 protein is listed once, alongside the most common genes and DNA of its rows. The sample table lists 88,000 or so distinct CDR3 sequences, 30% to 35% of them with a count of one. The ten largest clones add up to roughly 2.2% of the sample. To note about this clonotype: Its antigen is still unknown. No base qualities exist here, and no much larger clone lies one base off it.

Relative to germline, V is 8 bases shorter and J is 1 base shorter, with 11 bases between their ends. The CDR3 covers 14 residues, taking in both the cysteine and the phenylalanine. Only the CDR3 DNA is retained, 42 bases long and in frame from the first base. Reading the germline V gene gives CDR1 SNHLY and CDR2 FYNNEI. The specimen sequenced was CD4+ T cells, either the whole sample or a sorted fraction (not recorded which). This receptor was identified in a human donor in good health. The V and J segments used are TRBV2 and TRBJ2-2; the D segment could be TRBD2, given 6 matching bases. The CDR3 in this case is CASVASVNTGELFF. The DNA sequence reads TGTGCCAGCGTTGCTAGCGTGAACACCGGGGAGCTGTTTTTT.